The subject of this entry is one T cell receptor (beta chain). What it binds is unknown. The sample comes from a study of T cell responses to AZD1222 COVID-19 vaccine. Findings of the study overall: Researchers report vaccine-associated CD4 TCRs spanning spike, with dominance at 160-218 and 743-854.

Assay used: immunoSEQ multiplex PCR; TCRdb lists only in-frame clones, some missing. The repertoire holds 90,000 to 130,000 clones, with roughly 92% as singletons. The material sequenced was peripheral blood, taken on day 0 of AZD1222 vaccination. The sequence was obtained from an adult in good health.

The CDR3 loop is CASRGQGASNQPQHF. Written as DNA, the CDR3 is TGTGCCAGCAGGGGACAGGGGGCCAGCAATCAGCCCCAGCATTTT. The rearrangement uses TRBV6-5 and TRBJ1-5; 12 bases map to TRBD1. Unmatched junction bases numbered 1, after V lost 6 bases and J lost 1 base. CDR3 size: 15 residues. Germline CDR1 reads MNHEY; CDR2 reads SVGAGI.